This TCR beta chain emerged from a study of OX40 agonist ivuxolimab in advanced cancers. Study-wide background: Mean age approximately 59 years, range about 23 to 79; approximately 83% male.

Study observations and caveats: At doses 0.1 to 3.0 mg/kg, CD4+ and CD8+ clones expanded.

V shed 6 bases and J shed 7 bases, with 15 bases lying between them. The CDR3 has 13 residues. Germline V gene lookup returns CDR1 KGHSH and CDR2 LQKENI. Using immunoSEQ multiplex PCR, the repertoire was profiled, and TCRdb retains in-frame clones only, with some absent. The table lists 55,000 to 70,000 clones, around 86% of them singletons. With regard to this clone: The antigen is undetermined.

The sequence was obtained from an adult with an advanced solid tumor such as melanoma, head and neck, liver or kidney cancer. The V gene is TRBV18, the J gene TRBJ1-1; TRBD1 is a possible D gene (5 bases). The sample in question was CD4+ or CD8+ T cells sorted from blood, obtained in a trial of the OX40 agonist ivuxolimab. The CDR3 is CASSRQDRVEAFF. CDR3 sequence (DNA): TGTGCCAGCTCCCGACAAGACAGAGTTGAAGCTTTCTTT. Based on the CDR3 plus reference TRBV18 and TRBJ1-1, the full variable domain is NAGVMQNPRHLVRRRGQEARLRCSPMKGHSHVYWYRQLPEEGLKFMVYLQKENIIDESGMPKERFSAEFPKEGPSILRIQQVVRGDSAAYFCASSRQDRVEAFFGQGTRLTVV.